The source of this T cell receptor (beta chain) is a study of cytomegalovirus exposure and HLA in healthy donors. Across the study: Caucasian-associated ancestry cluster membership applied to over 80% of 300 to 450 genotyped donors.

Whole-study results and caveats: In vitro experiments confirmed that three CMV-associated chains were specific for CMV antigens. Later analysis suggested links between common viral pathogens and several top significant clusters.

The CDR3 spans 14 residues. Trimming cost V 4 bases and J 6 bases, with 14 bases left between them. The germline V gene encodes CDR1 SGHTS and CDR2 YDEGEE. This clone was recorded once. Its target is not known. Vbeta (60) and Jbeta (13) primers were used in the PCR. The protocol was immunoSEQ multiplex PCR, while the TCRdb copy is restricted to in-frame clones and leaves out a portion. In the table there are 150,000 to 200,000 clones, around 79% of which are singletons. The gene calls are TRBV5-8 and TRBJ2-1, with no clear D. Sequenced: PBMCs. This TCR derives from a male donor in good health and CMV-seropositive. For the CDR3, the DNA is TGTGCCAGCAGCGTGGATGTTGGGCCCAATGAGCAGTTCTTC. Amino acid sequence: CASSVDVGPNEQFF.